This TCR beta chain comes out of a study of blood T cells in healthy people across ages. V lost 4 bases and J 2 bases, leaving 12 bases between the germline ends. Germline V gene sequence: CDR1 MNHEY, CDR2 SVGAGI. This CDR3 has 15 amino acids. Regarding the study as a whole: It was the long-lived donors that had more naive CD4+ cells and higher diversity than aged donors. Diversity estimates drawn from one million T cells were deemed underestimates.

This clonotype was seen once. As yet, its antigen is unknown. PCR was performed a second time for about 6 to 12 cycles using a sample-barcoded 5' primer and a J-beta primer mix. Each CDR3 protein gets one entry after TCRdb re-called the 5' RACE reads with MiXCR. The sample lists hundreds of thousands of distinct CDR3 sequences, roughly 56% occurring once. The chain is built from TRBV6-5 and TRBJ2-1, with D unclear. This TCR derives from a man aged 35 to 55 in good health. Sequencing used blood. The CDR3 reads CASSLRWGTYNEQFF. The CDR3 nucleotides are TGTGCCAGCAGTTTGCGGTGGGGAACCTACAATGAGCAGTTCTTC.